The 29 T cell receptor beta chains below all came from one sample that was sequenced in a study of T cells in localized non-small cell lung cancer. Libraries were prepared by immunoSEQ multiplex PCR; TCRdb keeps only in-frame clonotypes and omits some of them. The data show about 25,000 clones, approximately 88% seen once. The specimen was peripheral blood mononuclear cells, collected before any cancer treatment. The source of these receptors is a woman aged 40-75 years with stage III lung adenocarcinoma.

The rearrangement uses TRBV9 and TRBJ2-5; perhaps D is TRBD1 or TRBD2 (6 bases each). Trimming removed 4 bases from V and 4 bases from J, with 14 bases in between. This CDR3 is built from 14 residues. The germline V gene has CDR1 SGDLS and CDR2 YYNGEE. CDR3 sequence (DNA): TGTGCCAGCAGCCCGTCCGGGGGCGGAGAGACCCAGTACTTC. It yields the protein CASSPSGGGETQYF.

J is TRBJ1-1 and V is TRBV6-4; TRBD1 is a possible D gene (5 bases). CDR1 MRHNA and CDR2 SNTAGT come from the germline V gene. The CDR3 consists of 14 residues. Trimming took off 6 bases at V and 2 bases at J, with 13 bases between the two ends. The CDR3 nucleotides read TGTGCCAGCAGGCGGGGGTTTGGCAACACTGAAGCTTTCTTT. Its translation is CASRRGFGNTEAFF.

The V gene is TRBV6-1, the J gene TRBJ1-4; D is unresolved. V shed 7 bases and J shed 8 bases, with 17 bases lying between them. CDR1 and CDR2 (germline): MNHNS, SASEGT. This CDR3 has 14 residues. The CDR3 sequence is CASKWTIGNEKLFF. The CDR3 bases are TGTGCCAGCAAATGGACTATTGGGAACGAAAAACTGTTTTTT.

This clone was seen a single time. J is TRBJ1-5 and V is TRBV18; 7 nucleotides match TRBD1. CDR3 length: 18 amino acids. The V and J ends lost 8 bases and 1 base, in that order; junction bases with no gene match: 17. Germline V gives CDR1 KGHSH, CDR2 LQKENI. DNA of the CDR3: TGTGCCAGCACAGAAAAGCAAACCTGGACAGGCAGCAATCAGCCCCAGCATTTT. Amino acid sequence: CASTEKQTWTGSNQPQHF.

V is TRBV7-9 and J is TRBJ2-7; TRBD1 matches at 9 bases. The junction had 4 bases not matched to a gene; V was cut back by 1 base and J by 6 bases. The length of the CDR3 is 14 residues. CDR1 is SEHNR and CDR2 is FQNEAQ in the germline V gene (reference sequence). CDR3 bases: TGTGCCAGCAGCTTAGGGGACAGGGCGGGCGAGCAGTACTTC. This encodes CASSLGDRAGEQYF.

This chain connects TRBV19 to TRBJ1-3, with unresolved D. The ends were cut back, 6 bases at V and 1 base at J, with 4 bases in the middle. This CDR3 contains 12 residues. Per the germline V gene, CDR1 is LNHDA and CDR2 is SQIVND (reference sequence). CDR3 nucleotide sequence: TGTGCCAGTAGGGAGTCTGGAAACACCATATATTTT. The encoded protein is CASRESGNTIYF. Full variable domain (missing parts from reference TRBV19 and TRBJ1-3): DGGITQSPKYLFRKEGQNVTLSCEQNLNHDAMYWYRQDPGQGLRLIYYSQIVNDFQKGDIAEGYSVSREKKESFPLTVTSAQKNPTAFYLCASRESGNTIYFGEGSWLTVV.

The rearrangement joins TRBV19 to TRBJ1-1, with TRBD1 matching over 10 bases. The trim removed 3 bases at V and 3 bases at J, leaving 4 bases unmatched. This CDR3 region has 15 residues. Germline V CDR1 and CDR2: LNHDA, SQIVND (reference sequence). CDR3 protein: CASSIPDRGDTEAFF. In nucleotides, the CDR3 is TGTGCCAGTAGTATCCCGGACAGGGGGGACACTGAAGCTTTCTTT.

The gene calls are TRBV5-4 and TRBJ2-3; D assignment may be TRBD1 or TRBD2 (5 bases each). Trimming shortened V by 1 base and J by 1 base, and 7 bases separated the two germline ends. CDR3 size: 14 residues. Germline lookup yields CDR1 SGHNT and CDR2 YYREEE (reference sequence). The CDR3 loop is CASSLPGRTDTQYF. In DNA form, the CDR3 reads TGTGCCAGCAGCTTGCCGGGACGCACAGATACGCAGTATTTT.

The CDR3 DNA reads as TGCGCCAGCAGCTTGGCTCAGGCAGGAGATGGCTACACCTTC. It is translated as CASSLAQAGDGYTF. The chain recombines TRBV5-1 with TRBJ1-2, with D uncertain. Germline values: CDR1 SGHRS, CDR2 YFSETQ. Trimming took 0 bases from V and 6 from J, leaving 12 bases between them. The CDR3 totals 14 residues.

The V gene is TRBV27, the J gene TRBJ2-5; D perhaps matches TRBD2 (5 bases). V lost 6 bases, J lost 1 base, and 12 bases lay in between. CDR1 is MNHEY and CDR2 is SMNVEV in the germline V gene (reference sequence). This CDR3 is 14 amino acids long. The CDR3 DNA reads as TGTGCCAGCAGCCATGGGGAGTTCCAAGAGACCCAGTACTTC. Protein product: CASSHGEFQETQYF.

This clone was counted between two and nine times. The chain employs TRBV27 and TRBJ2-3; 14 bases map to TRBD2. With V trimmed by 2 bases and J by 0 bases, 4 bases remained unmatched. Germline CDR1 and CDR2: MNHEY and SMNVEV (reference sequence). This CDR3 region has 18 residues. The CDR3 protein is CASSLKGLAGASTDTQYF. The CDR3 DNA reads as TGTGCCAGCAGTTTAAAGGGACTAGCGGGAGCTAGCACAGATACGCAGTATTTT.

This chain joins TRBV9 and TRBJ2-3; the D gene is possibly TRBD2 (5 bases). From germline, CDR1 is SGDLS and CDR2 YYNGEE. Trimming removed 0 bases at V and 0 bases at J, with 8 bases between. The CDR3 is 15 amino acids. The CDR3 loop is CASSVGGISTDTQYF. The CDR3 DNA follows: TGTGCCAGCAGCGTAGGAGGGATTAGCACAGATACGCAGTATTTT.

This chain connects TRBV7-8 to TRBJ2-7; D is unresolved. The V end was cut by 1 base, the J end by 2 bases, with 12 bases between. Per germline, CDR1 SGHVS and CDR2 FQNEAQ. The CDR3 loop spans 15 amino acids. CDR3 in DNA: TGTGCCAGCAGCTTAGAATGGCATACGACCTACGAGCAGTACTTC. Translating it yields CASSLEWHTTYEQYF.

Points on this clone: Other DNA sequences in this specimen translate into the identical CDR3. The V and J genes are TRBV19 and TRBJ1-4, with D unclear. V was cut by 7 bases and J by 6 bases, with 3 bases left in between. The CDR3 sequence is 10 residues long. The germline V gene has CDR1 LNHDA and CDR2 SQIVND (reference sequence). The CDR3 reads CASKDEKLFF. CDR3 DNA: TGTGCCAGTAAAGATGAAAAACTGTTTTTT.

CDR3 in amino acids: CASSPGVSNQPQHF. CDR3 sequence (DNA): TGTGCCAGCAGCCCCGGTGTGAGCAATCAGCCCCAGCATTTT. This chain joins TRBV7-6 and TRBJ1-5; no clear D. Trimming shortened V by 5 bases and J by 1 base, and 9 bases separated the two germline ends. This CDR3 contains 14 residues. Germline CDR1 SGHVS, CDR2 FNYEAQ.

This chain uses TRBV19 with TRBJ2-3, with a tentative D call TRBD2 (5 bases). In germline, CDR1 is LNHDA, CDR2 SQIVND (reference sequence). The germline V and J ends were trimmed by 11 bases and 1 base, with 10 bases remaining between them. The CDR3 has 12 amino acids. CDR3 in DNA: TGTGCCTCGAGGGTGGGCACAGATACGCAGTATTTT. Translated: CASRVGTDTQYF.

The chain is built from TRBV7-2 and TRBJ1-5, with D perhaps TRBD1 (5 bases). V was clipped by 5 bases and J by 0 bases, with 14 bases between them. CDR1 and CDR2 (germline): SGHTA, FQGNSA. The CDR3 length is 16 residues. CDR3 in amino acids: CASSPPGGASNQPQHF. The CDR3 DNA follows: TGTGCCAGCAGCCCGCCGGGAGGGGCTAGCAATCAGCCCCAGCATTTT. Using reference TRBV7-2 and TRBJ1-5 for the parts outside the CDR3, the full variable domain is GAGVSQSPSNKVTEKGKDVELRCDPISGHTALYWYRQSLGQGLEFLIYFQGNSAPDKSGLPSDRFSAERTGGSVSTLTIQRTQQEDSAVYLCASSPPGGASNQPQHFGDGTRLSIL.

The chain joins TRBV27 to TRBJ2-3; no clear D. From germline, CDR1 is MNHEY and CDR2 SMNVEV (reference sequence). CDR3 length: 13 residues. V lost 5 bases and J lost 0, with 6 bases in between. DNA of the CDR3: TGTGCCAGCAGTCCACTTAGCACAGATACGCAGTATTTT. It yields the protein CASSPLSTDTQYF.

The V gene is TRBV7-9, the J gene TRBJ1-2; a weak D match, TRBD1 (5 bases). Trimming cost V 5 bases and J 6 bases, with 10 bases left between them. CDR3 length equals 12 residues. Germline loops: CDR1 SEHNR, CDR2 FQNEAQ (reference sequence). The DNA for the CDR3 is TGTGCCAGCAGCCCTCTAGGGGATGGCTACACCTTC. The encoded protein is CASSPLGDGYTF.

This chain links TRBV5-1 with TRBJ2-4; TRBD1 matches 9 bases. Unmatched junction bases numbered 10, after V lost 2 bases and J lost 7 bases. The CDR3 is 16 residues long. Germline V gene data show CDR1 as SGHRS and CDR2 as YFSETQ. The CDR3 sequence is CASSFGSTGQGNIQYF. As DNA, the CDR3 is TGCGCCAGCAGCTTTGGGTCGACGGGACAGGGTAACATTCAGTACTTC.

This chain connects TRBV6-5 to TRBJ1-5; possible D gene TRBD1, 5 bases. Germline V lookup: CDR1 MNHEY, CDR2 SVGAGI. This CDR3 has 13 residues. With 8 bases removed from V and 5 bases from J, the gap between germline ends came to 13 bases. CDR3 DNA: TGTGCCAGCCGCCAGGGAGAGGATCAGCCCCAGCATTTT. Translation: CASRQGEDQPQHF.

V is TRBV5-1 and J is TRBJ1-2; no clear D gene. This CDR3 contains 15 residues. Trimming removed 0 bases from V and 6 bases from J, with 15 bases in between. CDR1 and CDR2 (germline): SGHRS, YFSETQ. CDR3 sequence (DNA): TGCGCCAGCAGCTTGGAATTCCTGGGTGGAAATGGCTACACCTTC. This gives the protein CASSLEFLGGNGYTF.

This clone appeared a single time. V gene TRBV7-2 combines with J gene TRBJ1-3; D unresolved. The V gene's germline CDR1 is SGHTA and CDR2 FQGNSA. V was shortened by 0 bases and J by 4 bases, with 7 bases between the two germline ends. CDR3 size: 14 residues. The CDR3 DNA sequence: TGTGCCAGCAGCTTAGCAGGGTACGGAAACACCATATATTTT. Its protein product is CASSLAGYGNTIYF. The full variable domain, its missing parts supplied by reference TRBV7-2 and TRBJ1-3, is GAGVSQSPSNKVTEKGKDVELRCDPISGHTALYWYRQSLGQGLEFLIYFQGNSAPDKSGLPSDRFSAERTGGSVSTLTIQRTQQEDSAVYLCASSLAGYGNTIYFGEGSWLTVV.

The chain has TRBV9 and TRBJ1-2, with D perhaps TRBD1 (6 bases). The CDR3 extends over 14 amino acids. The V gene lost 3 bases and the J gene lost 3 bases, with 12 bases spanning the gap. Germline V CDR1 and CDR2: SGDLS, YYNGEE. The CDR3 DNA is TGTGCCAGCAGCGCGGGACAATTAGACTATGGCTACACCTTC. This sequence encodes CASSAGQLDYGYTF. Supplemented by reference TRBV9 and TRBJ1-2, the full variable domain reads DSGVTQTPKHLITATGQRVTLRCSPRSGDLSVYWYQQSLDQGLQFLIQYYNGEERAKGNILERFSAQQFPDLHSELNLSSLELGDSALYFCASSAGQLDYGYTFGSGTRLTVV.

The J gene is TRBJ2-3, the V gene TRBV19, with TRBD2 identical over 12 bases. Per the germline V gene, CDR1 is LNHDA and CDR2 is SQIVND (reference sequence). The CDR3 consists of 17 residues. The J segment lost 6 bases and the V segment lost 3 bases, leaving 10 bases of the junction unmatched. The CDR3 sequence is CASSIQPSGGAPDTQYF. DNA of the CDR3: TGTGCCAGTAGTATCCAACCTAGCGGGGGGGCCCCGGATACGCAGTATTTT. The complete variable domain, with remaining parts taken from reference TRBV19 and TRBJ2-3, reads DGGITQSPKYLFRKEGQNVTLSCEQNLNHDAMYWYRQDPGQGLRLIYYSQIVNDFQKGDIAEGYSVSREKKESFPLTVTSAQKNPTAFYLCASSIQPSGGAPDTQYFGPGTRLTVL.

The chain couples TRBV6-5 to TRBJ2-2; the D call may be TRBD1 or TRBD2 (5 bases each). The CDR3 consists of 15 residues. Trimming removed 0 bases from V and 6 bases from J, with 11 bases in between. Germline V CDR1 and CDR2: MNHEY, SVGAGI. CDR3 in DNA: TGTGCCAGCAGTTACTCTTTGGGGACGGCCGGGGAGCTGTTTTTT. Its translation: CASSYSLGTAGELFF.

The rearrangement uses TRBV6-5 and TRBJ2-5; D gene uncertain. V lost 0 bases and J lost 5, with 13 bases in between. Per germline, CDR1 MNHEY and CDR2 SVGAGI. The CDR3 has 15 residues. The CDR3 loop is CASSYSYVALETQYF. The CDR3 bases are TGTGCCAGCAGTTACTCGTACGTTGCATTGGAGACCCAGTACTTC.

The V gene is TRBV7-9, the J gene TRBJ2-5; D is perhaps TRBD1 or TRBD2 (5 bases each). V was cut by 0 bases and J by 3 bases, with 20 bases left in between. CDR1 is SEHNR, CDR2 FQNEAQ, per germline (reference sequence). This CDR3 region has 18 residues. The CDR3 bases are TGTGCCAGCAGCTTAGCGCGAGACAGTGAGGGGAGCAAAGAGACCCAGTACTTC. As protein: CASSLARDSEGSKETQYF.

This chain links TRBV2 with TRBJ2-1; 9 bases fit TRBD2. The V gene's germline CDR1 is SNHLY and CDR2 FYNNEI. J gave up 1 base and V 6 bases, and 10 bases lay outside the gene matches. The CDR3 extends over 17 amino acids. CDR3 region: CASREGVLAGSYNEQFF. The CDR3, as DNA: TGTGCCAGCAGAGAGGGGGTACTAGCGGGTTCCTACAATGAGCAGTTCTTC. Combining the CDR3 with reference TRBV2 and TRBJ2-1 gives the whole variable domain EPEVTQTPSHQVTQMGQEVILRCVPISNHLYFYWYRQILGQKVEFLVSFYNNEISEKSEIFDDQFSVERPDGSNFTLKIRSTKLEDSAMYFCASREGVLAGSYNEQFFGPGTRLTVL.